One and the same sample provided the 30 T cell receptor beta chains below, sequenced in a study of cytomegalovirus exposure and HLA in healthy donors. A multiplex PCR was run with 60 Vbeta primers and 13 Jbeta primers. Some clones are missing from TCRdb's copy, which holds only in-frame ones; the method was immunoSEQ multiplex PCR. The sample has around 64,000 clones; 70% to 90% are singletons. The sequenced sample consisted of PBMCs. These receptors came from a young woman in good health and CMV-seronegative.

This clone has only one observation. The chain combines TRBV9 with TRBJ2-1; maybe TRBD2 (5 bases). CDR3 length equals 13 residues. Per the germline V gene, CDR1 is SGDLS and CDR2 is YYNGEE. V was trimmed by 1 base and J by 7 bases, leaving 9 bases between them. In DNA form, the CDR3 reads TGTGCCAGCAGCGTATCCTCGGGGAATGAGCAGTTCTTC. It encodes CASSVSSGNEQFF.

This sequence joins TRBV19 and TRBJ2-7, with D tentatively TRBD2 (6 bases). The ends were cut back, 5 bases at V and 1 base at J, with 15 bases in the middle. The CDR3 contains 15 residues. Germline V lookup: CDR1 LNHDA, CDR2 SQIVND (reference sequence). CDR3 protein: CASSDPAGRSYEQYF. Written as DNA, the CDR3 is TGTGCCAGTAGTGATCCCGCGGGGAGATCCTACGAGCAGTACTTC.

The CDR3 coding sequence is TGTGCCAGCAGCCAAGAAGGAGGGGAGCAGTACTTC. Protein: CASSQEGGEQYF. This chain connects TRBV4-2 to TRBJ2-7, with a tentative D call TRBD2 (6 bases). V was trimmed by 0 bases and J by 7 bases, leaving 7 bases between them. CDR1 LGHNA and CDR2 YNFKEQ come from the germline V gene. CDR3 length: 12 amino acids.

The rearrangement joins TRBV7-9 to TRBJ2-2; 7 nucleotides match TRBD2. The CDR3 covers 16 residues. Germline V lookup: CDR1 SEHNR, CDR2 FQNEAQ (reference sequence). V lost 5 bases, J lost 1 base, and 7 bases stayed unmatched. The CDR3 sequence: CASSPWTSGNTGELFF. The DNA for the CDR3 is TGTGCCAGCAGCCCGTGGACTAGTGGGAACACCGGGGAGCTGTTTTTT.

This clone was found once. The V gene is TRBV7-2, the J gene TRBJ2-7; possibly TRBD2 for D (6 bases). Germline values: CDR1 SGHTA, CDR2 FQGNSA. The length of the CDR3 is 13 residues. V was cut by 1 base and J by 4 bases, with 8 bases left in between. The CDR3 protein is CASSLDGGYEQYF. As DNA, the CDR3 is TGTGCCAGCAGCTTAGATGGGGGGTACGAGCAGTACTTC.

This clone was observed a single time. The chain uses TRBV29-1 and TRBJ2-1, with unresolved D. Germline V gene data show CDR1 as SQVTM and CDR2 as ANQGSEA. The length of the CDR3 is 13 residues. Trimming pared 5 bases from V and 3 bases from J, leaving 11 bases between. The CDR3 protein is CSVCLTFYNEQFF. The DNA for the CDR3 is TGCAGCGTTTGCCTTACTTTCTACAATGAGCAGTTCTTC.

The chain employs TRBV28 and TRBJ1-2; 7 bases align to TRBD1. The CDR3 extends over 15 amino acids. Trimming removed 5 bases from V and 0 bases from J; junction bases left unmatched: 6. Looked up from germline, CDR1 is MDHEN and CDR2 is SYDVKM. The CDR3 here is CASSQGTVANYGYTF. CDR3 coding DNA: TGTGCCAGCAGTCAAGGGACAGTAGCTAACTATGGCTACACCTTC.

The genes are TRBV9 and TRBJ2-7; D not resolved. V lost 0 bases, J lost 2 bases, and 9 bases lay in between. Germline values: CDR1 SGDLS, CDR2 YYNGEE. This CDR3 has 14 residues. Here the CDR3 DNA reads TGTGCCAGCAGCGTAGCTGATGGCCCCTACGAGCAGTACTTC. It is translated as CASSVADGPYEQYF.

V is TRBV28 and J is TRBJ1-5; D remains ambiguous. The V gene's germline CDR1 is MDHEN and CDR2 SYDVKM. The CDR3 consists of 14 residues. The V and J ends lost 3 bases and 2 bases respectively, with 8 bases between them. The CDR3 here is CASSFGFGNQPQHF. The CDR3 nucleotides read TGTGCCAGCAGTTTCGGGTTTGGCAATCAGCCCCAGCATTTT.

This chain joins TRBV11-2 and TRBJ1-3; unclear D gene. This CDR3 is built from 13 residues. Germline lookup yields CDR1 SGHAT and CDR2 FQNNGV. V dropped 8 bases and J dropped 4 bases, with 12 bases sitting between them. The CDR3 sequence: CASLPGYGNTIYF. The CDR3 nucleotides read TGTGCCAGCCTCCCGGGGTACGGAAACACCATATATTTT.

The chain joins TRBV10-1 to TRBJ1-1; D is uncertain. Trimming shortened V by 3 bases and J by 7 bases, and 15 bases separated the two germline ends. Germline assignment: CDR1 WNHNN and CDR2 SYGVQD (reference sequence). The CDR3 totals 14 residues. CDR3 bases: TGCGCCAGCAGTGACCCCGGACTGGGTGGTGAAGCTTTCTTT. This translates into CASSDPGLGGEAFF.

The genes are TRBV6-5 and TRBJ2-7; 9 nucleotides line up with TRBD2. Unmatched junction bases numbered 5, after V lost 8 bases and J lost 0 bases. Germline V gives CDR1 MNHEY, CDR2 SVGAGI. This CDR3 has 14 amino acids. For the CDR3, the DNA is TGTGCCAGCGGGCTAGCGGGGTTCTCCTACGAGCAGTACTTC. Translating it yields CASGLAGFSYEQYF.

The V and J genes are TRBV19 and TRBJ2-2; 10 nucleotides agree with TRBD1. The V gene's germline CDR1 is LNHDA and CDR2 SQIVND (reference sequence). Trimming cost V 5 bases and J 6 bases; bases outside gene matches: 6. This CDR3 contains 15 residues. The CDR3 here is CASSGGQGGAGELFF. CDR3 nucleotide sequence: TGTGCCAGTAGTGGCGGACAGGGGGGAGCCGGGGAGCTGTTTTTT. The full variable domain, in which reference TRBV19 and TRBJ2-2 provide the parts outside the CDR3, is DGGITQSPKYLFRKEGQNVTLSCEQNLNHDAMYWYRQDPGQGLRLIYYSQIVNDFQKGDIAEGYSVSREKKESFPLTVTSAQKNPTAFYLCASSGGQGGAGELFFGEGSRLTVL.

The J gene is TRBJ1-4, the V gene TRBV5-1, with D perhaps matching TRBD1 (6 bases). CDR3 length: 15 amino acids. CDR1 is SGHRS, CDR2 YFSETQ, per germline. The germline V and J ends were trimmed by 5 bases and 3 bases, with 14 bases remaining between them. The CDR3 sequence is CASRYHREPNEKLFF. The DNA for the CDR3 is TGCGCCAGCAGGTACCACAGGGAACCTAATGAAAAACTGTTTTTT.

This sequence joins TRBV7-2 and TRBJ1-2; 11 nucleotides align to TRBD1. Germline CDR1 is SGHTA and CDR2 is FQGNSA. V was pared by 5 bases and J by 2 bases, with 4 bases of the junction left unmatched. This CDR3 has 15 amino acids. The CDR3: CASSTGQGANYGYTF. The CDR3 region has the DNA TGTGCCAGCAGCACAGGACAGGGGGCGAACTATGGCTACACCTTC. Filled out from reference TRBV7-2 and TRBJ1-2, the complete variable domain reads GAGVSQSPSNKVTEKGKDVELRCDPISGHTALYWYRQSLGQGLEFLIYFQGNSAPDKSGLPSDRFSAERTGGSVSTLTIQRTQQEDSAVYLCASSTGQGANYGYTFGSGTRLTVV.

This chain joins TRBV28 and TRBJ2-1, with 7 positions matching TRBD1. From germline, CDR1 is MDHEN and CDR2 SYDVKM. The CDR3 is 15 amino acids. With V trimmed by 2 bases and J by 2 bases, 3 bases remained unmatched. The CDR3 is CASSLAGQAYNEQFF. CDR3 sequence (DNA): TGTGCCAGCAGTTTAGCAGGACAGGCCTACAATGAGCAGTTCTTC.

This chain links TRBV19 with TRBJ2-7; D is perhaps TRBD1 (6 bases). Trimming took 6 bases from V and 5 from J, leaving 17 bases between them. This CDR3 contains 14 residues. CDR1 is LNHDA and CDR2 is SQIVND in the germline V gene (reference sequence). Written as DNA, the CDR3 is TGTGCCAGTAGCCAGGTAGGGGACAAAAACGAGCAGTACTTC. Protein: CASSQVGDKNEQYF.

CDR3 coding DNA: TGTGCCAGCAGTGACCCGACCGACAGGGGCCCCTACAATGAGCAGTTCTTC. It specifies CASSDPTDRGPYNEQFF. V gene TRBV6-4 combines with J gene TRBJ2-1; 8 bases are a match to TRBD1. This CDR3 contains 17 residues. Germline V gene lookup returns CDR1 MRHNA and CDR2 SNTAGT. The trim removed 2 bases at V and 2 bases at J, leaving 8 bases unmatched.

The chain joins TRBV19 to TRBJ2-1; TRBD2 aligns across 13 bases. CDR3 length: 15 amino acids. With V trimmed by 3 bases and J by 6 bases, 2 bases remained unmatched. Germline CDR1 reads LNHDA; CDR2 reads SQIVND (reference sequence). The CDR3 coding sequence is TGTGCCAGTAGTATCGGACTAGCGGGAGCCAATGAGCAGTTCTTC. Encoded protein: CASSIGLAGANEQFF.

This CDR3 reads CASSLGNRDSYEQYF. In DNA, the CDR3 is TGTGCCAGCAGCTTAGGTAACAGGGACTCCTACGAGCAGTACTTC. The gene calls are TRBV7-3 and TRBJ2-7; D perhaps matches TRBD1 (6 bases). CDR1 is SGHTA and CDR2 is FQGTGA in the germline V gene. V was shortened by 2 bases and J by 0 bases, with 11 bases between the two germline ends. The CDR3 has 15 amino acids.

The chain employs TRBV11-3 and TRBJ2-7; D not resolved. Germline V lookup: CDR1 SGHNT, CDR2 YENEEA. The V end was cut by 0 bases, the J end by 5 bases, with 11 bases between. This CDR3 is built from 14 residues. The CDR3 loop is CASSLERISHEQYF. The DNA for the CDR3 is TGTGCCAGCAGCTTAGAGAGGATTTCCCACGAGCAGTACTTC.

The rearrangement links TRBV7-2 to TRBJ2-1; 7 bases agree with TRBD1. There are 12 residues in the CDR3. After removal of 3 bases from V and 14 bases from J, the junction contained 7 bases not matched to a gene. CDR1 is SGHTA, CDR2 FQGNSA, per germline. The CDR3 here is CASSFMGQGEFF. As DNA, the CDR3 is TGTGCCAGCAGCTTCATGGGGCAGGGGGAGTTCTTC. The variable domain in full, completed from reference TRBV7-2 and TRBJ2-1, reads GAGVSQSPSNKVTEKGKDVELRCDPISGHTALYWYRQSLGQGLEFLIYFQGNSAPDKSGLPSDRFSAERTGGSVSTLTIQRTQQEDSAVYLCASSFMGQGEFFGPGTRLTVL.

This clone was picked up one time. CDR3 sequence reads: CASSQGETDADTQYF. CDR3 DNA: TGTGCCAGCAGTCAAGGAGAAACCGACGCAGATACGCAGTATTTT. The rearrangement uses TRBV6-4 and TRBJ2-3; no firm D call. The CDR3 runs to 15 residues. Trimming stripped 5 bases from V and 4 bases from J, with 16 bases between. The germline CDR1 and CDR2 sequences are MRHNA and SNTAGT.

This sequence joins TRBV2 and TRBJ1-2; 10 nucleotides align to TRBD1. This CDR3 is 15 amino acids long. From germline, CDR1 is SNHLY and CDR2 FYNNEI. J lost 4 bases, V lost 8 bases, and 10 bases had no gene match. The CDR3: CASRLDRGPGYGYTF. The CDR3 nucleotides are TGTGCCAGCCGGCTAGACAGGGGGCCTGGCTATGGCTACACCTTC. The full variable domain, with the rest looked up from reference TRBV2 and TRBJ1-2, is EPEVTQTPSHQVTQMGQEVILRCVPISNHLYFYWYRQILGQKVEFLVSFYNNEISEKSEIFDDQFSVERPDGSNFTLKIRSTKLEDSAMYFCASRLDRGPGYGYTFGSGTRLTVV.

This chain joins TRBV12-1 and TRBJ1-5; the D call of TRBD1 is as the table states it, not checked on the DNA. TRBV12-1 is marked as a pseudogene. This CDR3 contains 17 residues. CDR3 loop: CASSGGQGANSNQPQHF. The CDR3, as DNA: TGTGCCAGCAGCGGCGGACAGGGGGCGAATAGCAATCAGCCCCAGCATTTT.

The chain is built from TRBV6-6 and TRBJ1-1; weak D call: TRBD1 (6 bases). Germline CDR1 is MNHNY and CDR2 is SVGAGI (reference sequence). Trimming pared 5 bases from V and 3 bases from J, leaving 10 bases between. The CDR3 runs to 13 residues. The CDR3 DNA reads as TGTGCCAGCAGTCTCAGGGGCCACACTGAAGCTTTCTTT. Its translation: CASSLRGHTEAFF.

The CDR3 here is CASSLWGPYEQYF. The CDR3 DNA is TGTGCCAGCAGCTTATGGGGCCCTTACGAGCAGTACTTC. The J gene is TRBJ2-7, the V gene TRBV7-2; weak D call: TRBD1 (5 bases). CDR3 length: 13 residues. V shed 2 bases and J shed 4 bases, with 9 bases lying between them. Germline V lookup: CDR1 SGHTA, CDR2 FQGNSA. Using reference TRBV7-2 and TRBJ2-7 for the parts outside the CDR3, the full variable domain is GAGVSQSPSNKVTEKGKDVELRCDPISGHTALYWYRQSLGQGLEFLIYFQGNSAPDKSGLPSDRFSAERTGGSVSTLTIQRTQQEDSAVYLCASSLWGPYEQYFGPGTRLTVT.

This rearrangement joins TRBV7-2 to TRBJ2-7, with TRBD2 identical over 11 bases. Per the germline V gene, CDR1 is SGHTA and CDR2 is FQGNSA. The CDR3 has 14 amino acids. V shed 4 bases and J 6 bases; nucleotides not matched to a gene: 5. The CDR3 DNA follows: TGTGCCAGCAGCTCAGCCGGGACTAGCGGCGAGCAGTACTTC. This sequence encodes CASSSAGTSGEQYF.

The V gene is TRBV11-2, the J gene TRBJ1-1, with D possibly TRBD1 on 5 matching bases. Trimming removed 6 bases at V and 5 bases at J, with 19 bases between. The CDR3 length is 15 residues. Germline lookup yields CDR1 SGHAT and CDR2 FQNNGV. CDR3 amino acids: CASRPWGGGKTEAFF. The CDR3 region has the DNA TGTGCCAGCAGACCATGGGGCGGGGGGAAAACTGAAGCTTTCTTT.

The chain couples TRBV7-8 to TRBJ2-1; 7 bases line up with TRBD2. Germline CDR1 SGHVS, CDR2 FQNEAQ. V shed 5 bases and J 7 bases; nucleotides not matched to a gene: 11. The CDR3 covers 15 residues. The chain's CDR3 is CASSEGLHEGNEQFF. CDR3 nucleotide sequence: TGTGCCAGCAGCGAGGGACTACACGAAGGGAATGAGCAGTTCTTC.